The next 5 T cell receptor beta chains were all read from a single sample in a study of blood T cell repertoires in COVID-19. The assay was immunoSEQ multiplex PCR, and TCRdb's table has in-frame clones only and misses some. In the table there are about 78,000 clones, approximately 89% of which are singletons. Sequencing used peripheral blood. Receptors originate from a man aged 45-60 years with active or convalescent COVID-19.

V and J are TRBV5-1 and TRBJ2-2; D unresolved. The CDR3 is made up of 17 amino acids. The V and J ends lost 2 bases and 4 bases respectively, with 18 bases between them. Germline assignment: CDR1 SGHRS and CDR2 YFSETQ. The CDR3 sequence: CASSLLTALRGTGELFF. CDR3 in DNA: TGCGCCAGCAGCTTATTGACGGCGTTGCGAGGCACCGGGGAGCTGTTTTTT.

This chain links TRBV6-1 with TRBJ1-5; 7 bases agree with TRBD1. Germline loops: CDR1 MNHNS, CDR2 SASEGT. The CDR3 is 16 amino acids. After removal of 4 bases from V and 3 bases from J, the junction contained 9 bases not matched to a gene. DNA of the CDR3: TGTGCCAGCAGTGGCGGGACAGTTTATAACAATCAGCCCCAGCATTTT. As protein: CASSGGTVYNNQPQHF.

The V and J genes are TRBV6-2 or TRBV6-3 and TRBJ2-1, with D perhaps TRBD1 (6 bases). The V end was cut by 5 bases, the J end by 7 bases, with 9 bases between. CDR1 and CDR2 from the germline V gene are MNHEY and SVGEGT. The CDR3 length is 12 residues. This CDR3 reads CASSIQGNEQFF. CDR3 DNA sequence: TGTGCCAGCAGTATACAGGGTAATGAGCAGTTCTTC.

The chain has TRBV10-1 and TRBJ2-1; 9 nucleotides line up with TRBD2. With 4 bases clipped from V and 9 bases from J, the junction kept 7 bases outside the gene matches. There are 14 residues in the CDR3. The V gene's germline CDR1 is WNHNN and CDR2 SYGVQD (reference sequence). CDR3 loop: CASSVGGGAGEQFF. Written as DNA, the CDR3 is TGCGCCAGCAGTGTAGGCGGGGGGGCGGGTGAGCAGTTCTTC.

This chain links TRBV11-2 with TRBJ2-1; a weak D match, TRBD2 (5 bases). Trimming took off 0 bases at V and 9 bases at J, with 6 bases between the two ends. This CDR3 comprises 12 residues. Germline CDR1 and CDR2: SGHAT and FQNNGV. This CDR3 is CASSLDEGEQFF. Here the CDR3 DNA reads TGTGCCAGCAGCTTAGATGAGGGTGAGCAGTTCTTC.